This section outlines one T cell receptor (beta chain) sequence together with its context. Its antigen is unidentified. The sample is drawn from a study of cytomegalovirus exposure and HLA in healthy donors. Across the study: Ancestry clustering placed about 80% of 350 to 500 genotyped donors in the Caucasian-associated cluster. Points from the study as a whole: HLA restriction was apparent for most CMV-associated TCR beta chains in a later analysis.

The study ran its PCR with 60 Vbeta and 13 Jbeta primers. Profiling relied on immunoSEQ multiplex PCR, and the TCRdb table lists in-frame clones only, not all of them. Of about 180,000 clones listed, around 80% are singletons. This receptor was identified in a woman aged 35 to 49 in good health and CMV-seronegative. Sequenced input: PBMCs.

CDR3: CASSPELDLLSGNTIYF. CDR3 DNA: TGTGCCAGCTCACCAGAGTTAGATTTGCTCTCTGGAAACACCATATATTTT. The chain uses TRBV18 and TRBJ1-3; no firm D call. CDR1 and CDR2 (germline): KGHSH, LQKENI. This CDR3 is built from 17 residues. Deletions cut 2 bases from V and 0 bases from J, with 14 bases between.